This T cell receptor (beta chain) was documented in a study of T cell clones after liver transplantation. Whole-study results and caveats: In a couple of subjects, few donor cells limited the measurable donor-reactive repertoire.

CD3+CD4+ and CD3+CD8+ cells were FACS-sorted from thawed unstimulated PBMCs. Clones were read by immunoSEQ multiplex PCR, and TCRdb kept only the in-frame ones, dropping some. The repertoire holds around 100,000 clones, with 80% to 90% as singletons. Worth noting for this clone: Its antigen is undetermined.

This TCR came from a human patient who received a liver transplant. Some T cells may have originated in the graft donor. Sequenced here: CD4+ T cells from blood, sampled roughly 50 months after liver transplant.

The CDR3 nucleotides read TGTGCCAGCAGCTTAGCCGGGACAGGGGAATACGAGCAGTACTTC. It is translated as CASSLAGTGEYEQYF. The V gene is TRBV7-2, the J gene TRBJ2-7; TRBD1 matches at 10 bases. Germline CDR1 and CDR2: SGHTA and FQGNSA. This CDR3 comprises 15 residues. V lost 0 bases to trimming and J lost 4 bases; unmatched junction nucleotides: 3.